This T cell receptor beta chain was found in a study of regulatory T cells in long-lasting Graves disease. Time point of the sample: newly diagnosed GD, antithyroid drugs for less than 3 months. Researchers made the TCR library from RNA that was extracted from PBMCs. In building TCR beta libraries, iRepertoire HTBI primers were used together with Arm-PCR of CDR3 regions. Per the study methods: Samples collectively showed fewer than 80 TRBV and 11 to 15 TRBJ segments. TCRdb called the multiplex PCR reads again in MiXCR, with one record for every CDR3 protein. What appears here as the V and J calls and clone size reflects TCRdb's work, not the paper's. The sample has about 460,000 distinct CDR3 sequences, approximately 15% seen once; the top ten hold approximately 17%. Trimming removed 8 bases from V and 3 bases from J; junction bases left unmatched: 11. The CDR3 has 16 residues. Germline loops: CDR1 MDHEN, CDR2 SYDVKM.

This clonotype occurred a few times. These data were also reused for a study on T cells in Graves' hyperthyroidism and ophthalmopathy.

This sequence joins TRBV28 and TRBJ2-3; 10 nucleotides line up with TRBD1. The clonotype comes from a woman aged 45-65 years with Graves disease. Sample: peripheral blood mononuclear cells (PBMCs), taken at new diagnosis, from a patient treated with antithyroid drugs. The CDR3 DNA sequence: TGTGCCAGCGGAGCGTCGACAGGGGGCGCAACAGATACGCAGTATTTT. This encodes CASGASTGGATDTQYF. Based on the CDR3 plus reference TRBV28 and TRBJ2-3, the full variable domain is DVKVTQSSRYLVKRTGEKVFLECVQDMDHENMFWYRQDPGLGLRLIYFSYDVKMKEKGDIPEGYSVSREKKERFSLILESASTNQTSMYLCASGASTGGATDTQYFGPGTRLTVL.